The 18 T cell receptor beta chains in this list originate from one sample, sequenced in a study of molecular identifiers for immune sequencing clone quantification. TCRdb re-derived calls from the PCR reads in MiXCR, one entry per CDR3 protein. The sample includes some 580,000 distinct CDR3 sequences, 25% seen only once; the top ten take around 0.78%. The sequenced sample was naive CD8+ T cells from blood, with Jurkat cell RNA spiked in. As for subset: FACS-sorted CD8+CD4-CCR7+CD45RA+ naive T cells. Source of these receptors: a human donor in good health. Some libraries in this study had Jurkat cell RNA spiked in.

This chain uses TRBV5-1 with TRBJ1-1; no firm D call. Trimming took off 3 bases at V and 11 bases at J, with 20 bases between the two ends. Germline V lookup: CDR1 SGHRS, CDR2 YFSETQ. The CDR3 consists of 14 residues. CDR3 nucleotides: TGCGCCAGCAGCTCCGCCCGTCTGCCCCCTGCCGCTTTCTTT. Amino acid sequence: CASSSARLPPAAFF.

As DNA, the CDR3 is TGTGCCAGCAGCCCCCGGGTTCCGGGGCAACGTTCCTACGAGCAGTACTTC. Translated, it gives CASSPRVPGQRSYEQYF. The J gene is TRBJ2-7, the V gene TRBV7-9; D possibly uses TRBD1 or TRBD2 (5 bases each). With 5 bases removed from V and 1 base from J, the gap between germline ends came to 21 bases. Germline CDR1 SEHNR, CDR2 FQNEAQ (reference sequence). CDR3 size: 17 residues.

This clonotype appeared a few times. A much larger clone lies one base from this, so it may be a read error. This chain uses TRBV6-2 or TRBV6-3 with TRBJ2-5; 8 nucleotides agree with TRBD1. Per the germline V gene, CDR1 is MNHEY and CDR2 is SVGEGT. CDR3 length equals 16 residues. The CDR3 DNA follows: TGTGCCAGCAGTTACTCGATGGACAGGGCCGCAGAGCCCCAGTACTTC. Translating gives CASSYSMDRAAEPQYF.

The V call is TRBV6-2 or TRBV6-3, the J call TRBJ2-5; 7 bases map to TRBD1. V shed 6 bases and J 1 base; nucleotides not matched to a gene: 2. CDR1 and CDR2 (germline): MNHEY, SVGEGT. This CDR3 comprises 13 residues. CDR3 nucleotide sequence: TGTGCCAGCAGGCAGGGGGTCCAAGAGACCCAGTACTTC. Residues: CASRQGVQETQYF.

There are many counts of this clonotype. An end of the junction does not agree with germline; a read error may underlie this. The chain recombines TRBV5-4 with TRBJ2-3; D is possibly TRBD1 (5 bases). Germline lookup yields CDR1 SGHNT and CDR2 YYREEE (reference sequence). The length of the CDR3 is 13 residues. The chain's CDR3 is CASSEDNTNTQYF. For the CDR3, the DNA is TGTGCCAGCAGCGAGGACAACACAAATACGCAGTATTTT.

Concerning this clonotype itself: A much larger clonotype is one base distant, so this may be a read error. The chain recombines TRBV3-1 with TRBJ1-4; no firm D call. CDR3 size: 13 residues. The germline V gene has CDR1 LGHDT and CDR2 YNNKEL (reference sequence). The CDR3 DNA is TGTGCCAGCACCGAAGGAGGCCCGGAAAAACCGTTTTTT. Translating it yields CASTEGGPEKPFF.

This clonotype appeared a few times. The chain couples TRBV13 to TRBJ1-2; D unresolved. V was cut by 4 bases and J by 5 bases, with 14 bases left in between. The CDR3 loop spans 14 amino acids. CDR1 is PRHDT and CDR2 is FYEKMQ in the germline V gene (reference sequence). The CDR3 sequence is CASSYVNTEYGYTF. For the CDR3, the DNA is TGTGCCAGCAGCTACGTAAACACGGAATATGGCTACACCTTC.

This clonotype turned up a few times. The chain has TRBV15 and TRBJ2-7; a possible D gene is TRBD1 (6 bases). Germline V gene data show CDR1 as LNHNV and CDR2 as YYDKDF (reference sequence). V shed 2 bases and J shed 1 base, with 15 bases lying between them. The CDR3 spans 16 residues. The CDR3 spells CATSRPAGQFSYEQYF. The CDR3 nucleotides read TGTGCCACCAGCAGACCCGCAGGACAGTTTTCCTACGAGCAGTACTTC.

In its sample, this clonotype was seen many times. The chain recombines TRBV11-2 with TRBJ2-3; TRBD1 matches 8 bases. Unmatched junction bases numbered 14, after V lost 7 bases and J lost 2 bases. Looked up from germline, CDR1 is SGHAT and CDR2 is FQNNGV. The CDR3 spans 17 residues. CDR3 protein: CASMDRVSSSNTDTQYF. The CDR3 region has the DNA TGTGCCAGCATGGACAGGGTTTCTTCGAGCAACACAGATACGCAGTATTTT. Combining the CDR3 with reference TRBV11-2 and TRBJ2-3 gives the whole variable domain EAGVAQSPRYKIIEKRQSVAFWCNPISGHATLYWYQQILGQGPKLLIQFQNNGVVDDSQLPKDRFSAERLKGVDSTLKIQPAKLEDSAVYLCASMDRVSSSNTDTQYFGPGTRLTVL.

The chain uses TRBV20-1 and TRBJ2-5; 10 bases are a match to TRBD1. The trim removed 5 bases at V and 0 bases at J, leaving 12 bases unmatched. The CDR3 has 17 amino acids. Germline V CDR1 and CDR2: DFQATT, SNEGSKA (reference sequence). The CDR3 is CSAGYPGQGQYQETQYF. The DNA of the CDR3 is TGCAGTGCTGGATATCCGGGACAGGGGCAGTACCAAGAGACCCAGTACTTC.

This clonotype was recorded many times. The chain uses TRBV4-1 and TRBJ1-1; a possible D gene is TRBD1 (5 bases). The CDR3 spans 14 residues. Germline V gene data show CDR1 as MGHRA and CDR2 as YSYEKL. Deletions cut 2 bases from V and 0 bases from J, with 7 bases between. The DNA of the CDR3 is TGCGCCAGCAGCCAACCACAGGTGAACACTGAAGCTTTCTTT. As protein: CASSQPQVNTEAFF.

The V and J genes are TRBV28 and TRBJ2-5, with D possibly being TRBD2 (7 bases). Germline-derived CDR1 and CDR2 are MDHEN and SYDVKM. The CDR3 is made up of 15 amino acids. The V end lost 2 bases, the J end lost 5 bases, and 15 bases lay between the germline ends. The CDR3 bases are TGTGCCAGCAGTTTACTGCCTGAGGGGGGGGAGACCCAGTACTTC. Protein: CASSLLPEGGETQYF.

This clonotype was observed many times. V usage is TRBV13 and J usage is TRBJ2-3, with 14 bases lining up with TRBD2. Germline-derived CDR1 and CDR2 are PRHDT and FYEKMQ (reference sequence). The CDR3 runs to 17 residues. Unmatched junction bases numbered 9, after V lost 5 bases and J lost 5 bases. As DNA, the CDR3 is TGTGCCAGCAGCGGACAGACTAGCGGGGGGGCTGTAGATACGCAGTATTTT. Its translation is CASSGQTSGGAVDTQYF.

This clonotype was counted ten times or more. The chain joins TRBV5-1 to TRBJ2-3, with D perhaps TRBD2 (5 bases). V was clipped by 0 bases and J by 0 bases, with 11 bases between them. This CDR3 is built from 16 residues. Germline lookup yields CDR1 SGHRS and CDR2 YFSETQ. DNA of the CDR3: TGCGCCAGCAGCTTGGCTTCTAGCAGAAGCACAGATACGCAGTATTTT. This encodes CASSLASSRSTDTQYF.

As to this clonotype: A much larger clone lies a single base off, so this may be a read error. V is TRBV28 and J is TRBJ2-3; 9 nucleotides line up with TRBD2. The CDR3 spans 18 residues. V lost 3 bases and J lost 0; bases outside the gene matches: 10. Per the germline V gene, CDR1 is MDHEN and CDR2 is SYDVKM. Here the CDR3 DNA reads TGTGCCAGCAGTTTGATAGCGGGAGAGATCGCTAGCACAGATACGCAGTATTTT. Translating gives CASSLIAGEIASTDTQYF. The variable domain in full, with the rest retrieved from reference TRBV28 and TRBJ2-3, is DVKVTQSSRYLVKRTGEKVFLECVQDMDHENMFWYRQDPGLGLRLIYFSYDVKMKEKGDIPEGYSVSREKKERFSLILESASTNQTSMYLCASSLIAGEIASTDTQYFGPGTRLTVL.

This clonotype was counted at least ten times. V usage is TRBV12-3 or TRBV12-4 and J usage is TRBJ2-2; D not certain. With 2 bases removed from V and 6 bases from J, the gap between germline ends came to 13 bases. The CDR3 is 15 residues long. The CDR3 DNA follows: TGTGCCAGCAGTTTATTGGGGTCCGGTGCCGGGGAGCTGTTTTTT. It yields the protein CASSLLGSGAGELFF.

This clonotype was recorded only once. An end of the junction differs from the germline gene, which may be a read error. As DNA, the CDR3 is TGTGCCAGCAGCTCGCCCCCGGATAGGGTAAACGAGCAGCACTTC. Its translation: CASSSPPDRVNEQHF. The chain recombines TRBV13 with TRBJ2-7; D remains unclear. This CDR3 has 15 residues. In germline, CDR1 is PRHDT, CDR2 FYEKMQ (reference sequence).

This clonotype was recorded a few times. The chain has TRBV6-2 or TRBV6-3 and TRBJ2-2; 10 bases match TRBD1. After removal of 5 bases from V and 3 bases from J, the junction contained 6 bases not matched to a gene. The CDR3 covers 16 residues. Germline V gene sequence: CDR1 MNHEY, CDR2 SVGEGT. Here the CDR3 DNA reads TGTGCCAGCAGTCAAGACAGGGGGCGAGACACCGGGGAGCTGTTTTTT. As protein: CASSQDRGRDTGELFF.